The 3 T cell receptor beta chains listed next were all sequenced from one sample in a study of beta chain features in type 1 diabetes. Overall study findings and caveats: Shortening of TCRB CDR3s, moderate but significant, appeared in all four CD4+ subsets of Type 1 diabetes patients.

Sequenced material consisted of expressed TCRB transcripts (all of the isolated RNA was reverse transcribed). Sequencing was performed with immunoSEQ multiplex PCR; in TCRdb, only in-frame clones are kept and a portion is missing. This sample carries hundreds of thousands of clones, about an eighth of them seen once, and the ten largest clones take 0.022%. These receptors have no identified antigens. Material: naive CD4+ T cells from blood. Source of these receptors: a man aged 18 to 29 with type 1 diabetes.

The chain links TRBV10-3 to TRBJ1-2; TRBD1 is a possible D gene (5 bases). CDR1 ENHRY and CDR2 SYGVKD come from the germline V gene. The CDR3 spans 13 residues. The V end lost 8 bases, the J end lost 0 bases, and 10 bases lay between the germline ends. Here the CDR3 reads CAIGDAPNYGYTF. The CDR3, as DNA: TGTGCCATCGGGGACGCCCCTAACTATGGCTACACCTTC.

This clone showed up just a few times. This rearrangement joins TRBV5-1 to TRBJ1-2, with TRBD1 identical over 8 bases. The CDR3 is made up of 14 amino acids. With V trimmed by 4 bases and J by 8 bases, 10 bases remained unmatched. Germline V lookup: CDR1 SGHRS, CDR2 YFSETQ. CDR3 region: CASSVDRASGGYTF. For the CDR3, the DNA is TGCGCCAGCAGCGTGGACAGGGCCTCGGGAGGCTACACCTTC.

The chain couples TRBV5-6 to TRBJ1-3; D not resolved. Germline CDR1 reads SGHDT; CDR2 reads YYEEEE. Between the trimmed V and J ends, which lost 4 bases and 3 bases, there was a span of 17 bases. This CDR3 is built from 16 residues. CDR3 in amino acids: CASSPLQLQDGNTIYF. Written as DNA, the CDR3 is TGTGCCAGCAGCCCGCTACAACTCCAGGATGGAAACACCATATATTTT.